These 9 T cell receptor beta chains originate from one sample sequenced in a study of blood T cells in healthy people across ages. A second roughly 6 to 12 cycle PCR used barcoded and J-beta primers. Via MiXCR, TCRdb re-called the 5' RACE reads, giving one row per CDR3 protein. This sample has 650,000 to 800,000 distinct CDR3 sequences, with around two fifths found just once. Specimen: blood. The receptors originated from a man in his sixties in good health.

The chain carries TRBV5-6 and TRBJ2-1, with D uncertain. The CDR3 length is 16 residues. Deletions cut 3 bases from V and 2 bases from J, with 15 bases between. The germline gives CDR1 SGHDT, CDR2 YYEEEE. The CDR3 is CASSSFGLVAYNEQFF. The CDR3 nucleotides read TGTGCCAGCAGCTCCTTCGGGCTAGTGGCCTACAATGAGCAGTTCTTC.

The rearrangement links TRBV5-1 to TRBJ2-1; possibly TRBD2 for D (5 bases). This CDR3 comprises 16 residues. Germline loops: CDR1 SGHRS, CDR2 YFSETQ. Trimming took off 0 bases at V and 0 bases at J, with 10 bases between the two ends. The CDR3 reads CASSLAGITSYNEQFF. For the CDR3, the DNA is TGCGCCAGCAGCTTGGCCGGGATTACCTCCTACAATGAGCAGTTCTTC.

This chain links TRBV7-2 with TRBJ1-4; weak D call: TRBD1 (6 bases). Trimming shortened V by 7 bases and J by 7 bases, and 16 bases separated the two germline ends. The CDR3 spans 14 residues. Germline CDR1 and CDR2: SGHTA and FQGNSA. DNA for the CDR3: TGTGCCAGCACCATCGCGGGACAAAGTGAAAAACTGTTTTTT. Its translation: CASTIAGQSEKLFF.

The chain recombines TRBV6-5 with TRBJ2-2; D not resolved. V was pared by 2 bases and J by 2 bases, with 6 bases between. Germline V gene lookup returns CDR1 MNHEY and CDR2 SVGAGI. The CDR3 is made up of 14 amino acids. The CDR3 nucleotides are TGTGCCAGCAGTTACGGGCTAAACACCGGGGAGCTGTTTTTT. Translating it yields CASSYGLNTGELFF.

This clonotype was picked up a small number of times. The chain is built from TRBV5-1 and TRBJ2-7, with TRBD1 identical over 9 bases. There are 16 residues in the CDR3. The germline gives CDR1 SGHRS, CDR2 YFSETQ. Trimming cost V 4 bases and J 0 bases; bases outside gene matches: 8. CDR3 in DNA: TGCGCCAGCAGCCCCGAACAGGGGGCTAGCTCCTACGAGCAGTACTTC. Protein product: CASSPEQGASSYEQYF.

V gene TRBV7-2 combines with J gene TRBJ2-1; TRBD2 is a possible D gene (6 bases). CDR1 is SGHTA, CDR2 FQGNSA, per germline. The CDR3 is made up of 15 amino acids. V dropped 5 bases and J dropped 13 bases, with 24 bases sitting between them. CDR3 sequence: CASSRNGGEVETQFF. The CDR3 nucleotides read TGTGCCAGCAGCCGGAACGGGGGAGAAGTCGAGACCCAGTTCTTC.

This chain uses TRBV5-6 with TRBJ1-2; D unresolved. The CDR3 contains 16 residues. Germline CDR1 reads SGHDT; CDR2 reads YYEEEE. V was clipped by 2 bases and J by 1 base, with 15 bases between them. The CDR3 nucleotides read TGTGCCAGCAGCTTTTGGGGAACCGGCCTTAACTATGGCTACACCTTC. Its translation: CASSFWGTGLNYGYTF. The full variable domain, with the rest looked up from reference TRBV5-6 and TRBJ1-2, is DAGVTQSPTHLIKTRGQQVTLRCSPKSGHDTVSWYQQALGQGPQFIFQYYEEEERQRGNFPDRFSGHQFPNYSSELNVNALLLGDSALYLCASSFWGTGLNYGYTFGSGTRLTVV.

The rearrangement links TRBV2 to TRBJ2-7; the D gene is possibly TRBD2 (6 bases). CDR1 and CDR2 from the germline V gene are SNHLY and FYNNEI. Trimming shortened V by 8 bases and J by 4 bases, and 15 bases separated the two germline ends. This CDR3 has 13 amino acids. CDR3 nucleotide sequence: TGTGCCAGCGGGCGGGGACCCTATTACGAGCAGTACTTC. Translation gives CASGRGPYYEQYF.

V and J are TRBV20-1 and TRBJ1-5, with TRBD1 identical over 8 bases. This CDR3 has 14 amino acids. Germline CDR1 reads DFQATT; CDR2 reads SNEGSKA (reference sequence). The J segment lost 6 bases and the V segment lost 4 bases, leaving 8 bases of the junction unmatched. The CDR3: CSANDRGESQPQHF. The CDR3 bases are TGCAGTGCTAATGACAGGGGTGAAAGTCAGCCCCAGCATTTT.